One sample yielded the 19 T cell receptor beta chains listed below, sequenced in a study of blood T cell repertoires in COVID-19. Sequencing used immunoSEQ multiplex PCR; TCRdb keeps in-frame clones, though not all of them. The table includes about 160,000 clones, around 92% detected once. Sequencing was performed on peripheral blood. Receptor source: a man in his thirties or forties with COVID-19, enrolled during active disease.

V is TRBV2 and J is TRBJ2-5, with 9 nucleotides matching TRBD2. The CDR3 is made up of 16 amino acids. Germline CDR1 is SNHLY and CDR2 is FYNNEI. The trim removed 1 base at V and 2 bases at J, leaving 5 bases unmatched. Here the CDR3 reads CASSEVGLARQETQYF. In DNA, the CDR3 is TGTGCCAGCAGTGAAGTGGGACTAGCTCGTCAAGAGACCCAGTACTTC.

This clone has just one count. The rearrangement links TRBV18 to TRBJ2-1; no definite D call. CDR3 length equals 16 residues. Germline CDR1 reads KGHSH; CDR2 reads LQKENI. Trimming stripped 3 bases from V and 3 bases from J, with 15 bases between. The CDR3 here is CASSPSGVRLYNEQFF. The CDR3 DNA reads TGTGCCAGCTCACCTTCCGGAGTCCGCCTCTACAATGAGCAGTTCTTC. Variable domain in full (rest from reference TRBV18 and TRBJ2-1): NAGVMQNPRHLVRRRGQEARLRCSPMKGHSHVYWYRQLPEEGLKFMVYLQKENIIDESGMPKERFSAEFPKEGPSILRIQQVVRGDSAAYFCASSPSGVRLYNEQFFGPGTRLTVL.

The chain carries TRBV9 and TRBJ1-1; TRBD1 matches at 8 bases. Germline CDR1 SGDLS, CDR2 YYNGEE. The CDR3 consists of 13 residues. After removal of 4 bases from V and 7 bases from J, the junction contained 6 bases not matched to a gene. Here the CDR3 DNA reads TGTGCCAGCAGCCCACAGGGGGAGGGTGAAGCTTTCTTT. Residues: CASSPQGEGEAFF. The full variable domain, with the rest looked up from reference TRBV9 and TRBJ1-1, is DSGVTQTPKHLITATGQRVTLRCSPRSGDLSVYWYQQSLDQGLQFLIQYYNGEERAKGNILERFSAQQFPDLHSELNLSSLELGDSALYFCASSPQGEGEAFFGQGTRLTVV.

The V gene is TRBV11-3, the J gene TRBJ2-7; maybe TRBD2 (5 bases). The ends were cut back, 2 bases at V and 3 bases at J, with 11 bases in the middle. The CDR3 is made up of 14 amino acids. Germline V gives CDR1 SGHNT, CDR2 YENEEA. CDR3 in DNA: TGTGCCAGCAGCTTATCCCACGGGAACTACGAGCAGTACTTC. This gives the protein CASSLSHGNYEQYF. Supplemented by reference TRBV11-3 and TRBJ2-7, the full variable domain reads EAGVVQSPRYKIIEKKQPVAFWCNPISGHNTLYWYLQNLGQGPELLIRYENEEAVDDSQLPKDRFSAERLKGVDSTLKIQPAELGDSAVYLCASSLSHGNYEQYFGPGTRLTVT.

In this sample, this clone turned up once. The rearrangement joins TRBV4-1 to TRBJ1-6; TRBD1 might be the D (5 bases). Germline V lookup: CDR1 MGHRA, CDR2 YSYEKL. The CDR3 runs to 17 residues. V was shortened by 4 bases and J by 6 bases, with 19 bases between the two germline ends. The CDR3 reads CASSPTRDSRSNSPLHF. As DNA, the CDR3 is TGCGCCAGCAGCCCCACGAGGGACTCGAGGAGTAATTCACCCCTCCACTTT.

The chain carries TRBV28 and TRBJ1-4, with 7 nucleotides matching TRBD1. The trim removed 0 bases at V and 3 bases at J, leaving 1 base unmatched. Germline V gene sequence: CDR1 MDHEN, CDR2 SYDVKM. The CDR3 is 15 amino acids. CDR3 loop: CASSLWTGSNEKLFF. In nucleotides, the CDR3 is TGTGCCAGCAGTTTATGGACAGGGTCTAATGAAAAACTGTTTTTT.

The chain links TRBV5-1 to TRBJ2-2, with 13 bases that match TRBD2. Losses at the gene ends were 8 bases for V and 3 bases for J; bases not matched to a gene: 4. This CDR3 region has 15 residues. Germline V lookup: CDR1 SGHRS, CDR2 YFSETQ. Here the CDR3 DNA reads TGCGCCAGTAGAGGACTAGCGGGGGACACCGGGGAGCTGTTTTTT. Protein product: CASRGLAGDTGELFF.

The chain has TRBV5-4 and TRBJ2-7; TRBD2 matches at 10 bases. V was clipped by 3 bases and J by 6 bases; unmatched bases: 12. The CDR3 is 16 amino acids. Germline V gene data show CDR1 as SGHNT and CDR2 as YYREEE (reference sequence). The CDR3 loop reads CASSSDGRAGGLEQYF. CDR3 DNA sequence: TGTGCCAGCAGCTCCGACGGTAGAGCGGGAGGGCTCGAGCAGTACTTC.

The chain couples TRBV7-9 to TRBJ1-4; 7 bases are shared with TRBD1. CDR3 length: 16 residues. Germline V gene sequence: CDR1 SEHNR, CDR2 FQNEAQ (reference sequence). V shed 2 bases and J 0 bases; nucleotides not matched to a gene: 3. The CDR3 here is CASSLRQGATNEKLFF. CDR3 nucleotides: TGTGCCAGCAGCTTAAGACAGGGCGCAACTAATGAAAAACTGTTTTTT.

The gene calls are TRBV19 and TRBJ2-1; possible D gene TRBD1, 6 bases. Trimming took off 5 bases at V and 2 bases at J, with 13 bases between the two ends. The germline CDR1 and CDR2 sequences are LNHDA and SQIVND (reference sequence). The CDR3 consists of 15 residues. The CDR3 is CASSEDRRTYNEQFF. The CDR3 DNA is TGTGCCAGTAGTGAGGACAGACGAACCTACAATGAGCAGTTCTTC. The whole variable domain, filled in from reference TRBV19 and TRBJ2-1, reads DGGITQSPKYLFRKEGQNVTLSCEQNLNHDAMYWYRQDPGQGLRLIYYSQIVNDFQKGDIAEGYSVSREKKESFPLTVTSAQKNPTAFYLCASSEDRRTYNEQFFGPGTRLTVL.

V usage is TRBV2 and J usage is TRBJ2-3, with 7 nucleotides matching TRBD2. The CDR3 totals 13 residues. Germline CDR1 SNHLY, CDR2 FYNNEI. Trimming at V came to 7 bases and at J to 1 base, leaving 2 bases not matched to a gene. CDR3 bases: TGTGCCAGCAATCGGGAGGGCACAGATACGCAGTATTTT. Its protein is CASNREGTDTQYF. The whole variable domain, filled in from reference TRBV2 and TRBJ2-3, reads EPEVTQTPSHQVTQMGQEVILRCVPISNHLYFYWYRQILGQKVEFLVSFYNNEISEKSEIFDDQFSVERPDGSNFTLKIRSTKLEDSAMYFCASNREGTDTQYFGPGTRLTVL.

The chain is built from TRBV15 and TRBJ2-7; 7 nucleotides line up with TRBD1. Germline CDR1 reads LNHNV; CDR2 reads YYDKDF (reference sequence). The CDR3 consists of 17 residues. Losses at the gene ends were 0 bases for V and 0 bases for J; bases not matched to a gene: 8. The CDR3 sequence is CATSRELDRASSYEQYF. In DNA form, the CDR3 reads TGTGCCACCAGCAGAGAACTAGACAGGGCGAGCTCCTACGAGCAGTACTTC.

CDR3: CASSLDRGNTGELFF. CDR3 in DNA: TGTGCCAGCAGCTTAGACAGGGGGAACACCGGGGAGCTGTTTTTT. The J gene is TRBJ2-2, the V gene TRBV11-2; weak D call: TRBD1 (6 bases). V was trimmed by 0 bases and J by 1 base, leaving 6 bases between them. Per germline, CDR1 SGHAT and CDR2 FQNNGV. The CDR3 sequence is 15 residues long.

J is TRBJ1-1 and V is TRBV15; D not certain. V lost 1 base and J lost 7, with 7 bases in between. The CDR3 has 12 residues. The germline gives CDR1 LNHNV, CDR2 YYDKDF (reference sequence). In DNA form, the CDR3 reads TGTGCCACCAGCAGAGTCGGGTTTGAAGCTTTCTTT. Encoded protein: CATSRVGFEAFF.

CDR3: CASSRGQASGADTQYF. For the CDR3, the DNA is TGCGCCAGCAGCCGAGGACAGGCCTCAGGCGCAGATACGCAGTATTTT. The genes are TRBV5-1 and TRBJ2-3, with TRBD1 matching over 7 bases. The CDR3 totals 16 residues. V gave up 4 bases and J gave up 4 bases; unmatched junction bases: 12. CDR1 is SGHRS, CDR2 YFSETQ, per germline. The entire variable domain, with the rest obtained from reference TRBV5-1 and TRBJ2-3, is as follows: KAGVTQTPRYLIKTRGQQVTLSCSPISGHRSVSWYQQTPGQGLQFLFEYFSETQRNKGNFPGRFSGRQFSNSRSEMNVSTLELGDSALYLCASSRGQASGADTQYFGPGTRLTVL.

The chain is built from TRBV5-1 and TRBJ2-1; 12 bases align to TRBD2. Unmatched junction bases numbered 6, after V lost 6 bases and J lost 5 bases. The germline gives CDR1 SGHRS, CDR2 YFSETQ. This CDR3 comprises 15 residues. The CDR3, as DNA: TGCGCCAGCATCGGACTAGCGGGAAGTCACAATGAGCAGTTCTTC. Its translation: CASIGLAGSHNEQFF. Drawing the rest from reference TRBV5-1 and TRBJ2-1, the complete variable domain is KAGVTQTPRYLIKTRGQQVTLSCSPISGHRSVSWYQQTPGQGLQFLFEYFSETQRNKGNFPGRFSGRQFSNSRSEMNVSTLELGDSALYLCASIGLAGSHNEQFFGPGTRLTVL.

This chain uses TRBV6-5 with TRBJ1-1, with D hard to call. The CDR3 is made up of 14 amino acids. Trimming pared 10 bases from V and 0 bases from J, leaving 15 bases between. Germline V CDR1 and CDR2: MNHEY, SVGAGI. The CDR3 here is CATTDFPVNTEAFF. Here the CDR3 DNA reads TGTGCCACAACGGACTTCCCTGTGAACACTGAAGCTTTCTTT.

The chain employs TRBV6-2 or TRBV6-3 and TRBJ2-1, with D tentatively TRBD2 (7 bases). The CDR3 has 16 amino acids. Germline V gene data show CDR1 as MNHEY and CDR2 as SVGEGT. Trimming took 6 bases from V and 4 from J, leaving 19 bases between them. CDR3: CASSLGQEGGYNEQFF. CDR3 DNA: TGTGCCAGCAGCCTCGGCCAGGAGGGGGGGTACAATGAGCAGTTCTTC.

This chain connects TRBV28 to TRBJ2-1, with D possibly being TRBD1 (5 bases). V lost 8 bases, J lost 7 bases, and 9 bases lay in between. This CDR3 has 11 residues. Germline CDR1 and CDR2: MDHEN and SYDVKM. CDR3 protein: CASGAWNEQFF. CDR3 nucleotides: TGTGCCAGCGGGGCATGGAATGAGCAGTTCTTC.